This T cell receptor beta chain appears in the sequencing data of a study of T cells in Graves' hyperthyroidism and ophthalmopathy. Study findings and constraints: Most clonotypes that expanded in the thyroid above 0.001 also showed up in blood. A model of 13 V-J pairs discriminated ophthalmopathy from stable hyperthyroidism.

V shed 1 base and J shed 0 bases, with 7 bases lying between them. The germline V gene has CDR1 DFQATT and CDR2 SNEGSKA (reference sequence). This CDR3 spans 14 amino acids. There were TCR beta CDR3 regions amplified from RNA transcripts. TCR CDR3 regions were first amplified by RT-PCR with HTBI primers. TCRdb redid the calling of the multiplex PCR reads with MiXCR, one entry per CDR3 protein. The data contain under 40,000 distinct CDR3 sequences, around 48% of them seen just once; the ten biggest clones take up roughly 6.2%. Patients were excluded for uncontrolled infection, other autoimmune disease, pregnancy or lactation. As for this clonotype: What it recognizes is unknown.

The specimen sequenced was blood. This clonotype originated in a woman between 50 and 59 years old with Graves' hyperthyroidism that later progressed to Graves' ophthalmopathy. The rearrangement links TRBV20-1 to TRBJ2-1; D unclear. Here the CDR3 DNA reads TGCAGTGCTAGAGGGGCCGACTCCTACAATGAGCAGTTCTTC. Protein sequence: CSARGADSYNEQFF.